This T cell receptor (beta chain) was profiled in a study of type 1 regulatory T cells. Across the study: An in vitro protocol generated T-allo10, a Tr1-enriched, alloantigen-specific CD4 T cell product.

In regard to this clonotype: Its target is unknown.

TCRdb reprocessed the reads via MiXCR and lists one record per CDR3 protein. This table has under 30,000 distinct CDR3 sequences, approximately 51% appearing once. With V trimmed by 0 bases and J by 8 bases, 4 bases remained unmatched. The CDR3 is made up of 13 amino acids. CDR1 SGDLS and CDR2 YYNGEE come from the germline V gene. The material sequenced was cultured T cells, either the whole culture or a sorted T cell fraction (not recorded which). The sequence derives from a human donor in good health. This sequence joins TRBV9 and TRBJ1-2; 7 nucleotides align to TRBD1. CDR3 amino acids: CASSVEQGQGYTF. CDR3 coding DNA: TGTGCCAGCAGCGTAGAACAGGGGCAAGGCTACACCTTC.